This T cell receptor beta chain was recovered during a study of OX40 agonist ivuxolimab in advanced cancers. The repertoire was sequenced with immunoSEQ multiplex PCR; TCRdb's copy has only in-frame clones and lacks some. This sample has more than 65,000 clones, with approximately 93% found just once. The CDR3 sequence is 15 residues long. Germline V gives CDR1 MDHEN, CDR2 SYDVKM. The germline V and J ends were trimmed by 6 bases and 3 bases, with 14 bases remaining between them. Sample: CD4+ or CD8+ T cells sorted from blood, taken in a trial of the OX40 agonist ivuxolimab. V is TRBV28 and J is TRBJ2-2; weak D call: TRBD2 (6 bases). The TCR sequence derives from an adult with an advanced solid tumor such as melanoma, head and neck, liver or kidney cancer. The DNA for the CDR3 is TGTGCCAGCAGATTGCGGCGGGGTCACACCGGGGAGCTGTTTTTT. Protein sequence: CASRLRRGHTGELFF.